This is a list of T cell receptor beta chains from one sample in a study of shared clonotypes between healthy human individuals. Some clones are missing from TCRdb's copy, which holds only in-frame ones; the method was immunoSEQ multiplex PCR. The sample includes more than 2 million clones, approximately 96% of them seen just once. Sample: naive CD4+ T cells sorted from blood. The origin of the receptors is a man aged 18 to 30 in good health. CDR3s include the opening cysteine and the closing phenylalanine or tryptophan. The D gene is left open where the match is weak. The listing skips clone size in some rows; elsewhere it reads once, few, many or a size class.

clone_size d_call j_call v_call cdr3_nt cdr3_aa
NA TRBD2 TRBJ2-2 TRBV11-2 TGTGCCACCCGGGGGGGCGGGAACACCGGGGAGCTGTTTTTT CATRGGGNTGELFF
NA TRBD2 TRBJ2-1 TRBV7-2 TGTGCCAGCAGCTTAGGGTCGGGAGGTAGAGAGCAGTTCTTC CASSLGSGGREQFF
NA NA TRBJ2-7 TRBV2 TGTGCCAGCAGCCTGGACGGTACCTACGAGCAGTACTTC CASSLDGTYEQYF
NA TRBD1 TRBJ1-4 TRBV30 TGTGCCTGGAGAGGGGGCAGGAATGAAAAACTGTTTTTT CAWRGGRNEKLFF
once TRBD1 TRBJ1-2 TRBV10-3 TGTGCCATCAGTGATTATGGACAGGGGCAAGGCTACACCTTC CAISDYGQGQGYTF
NA NA TRBJ2-1 TRBV2 TGTGCCAGCAGTGAAGATGGGGGGCGCGACAATGAGCAGTTCTTC CASSEDGGRDNEQFF
once NA TRBJ2-7 TRBV6-1 TGTGCCAGCAGCTCTACCCGGGGCTCCTACGAGCAGTACTTC CASSSTRGSYEQYF
NA NA TRBJ2-1 TRBV7-9 TGTGCCAGCAGGCACCAAAGCGATGAGCAGTTCTTC CASRHQSDEQFF
NA NA TRBJ2-3 TRBV5-6 TGTGCCAGCAGCACGAGCCCAGCGGGCCCAGATACGCAGTATTTT CASSTSPAGPDTQYF
NA TRBD2 TRBJ2-7 TRBV4-2 TGTGCCAGCAGCCAAGATGTTAGCGGGGGGGCTTACGAGCAGTACTTC CASSQDVSGGAYEQYF
NA NA TRBJ2-7 TRBV9 TGTGCCAGCAGCGCCGGGACGGCCCTGGACTACGAGCAGTACTTC CASSAGTALDYEQYF
NA NA TRBJ1-5 TRBV9 TGTGCCAGCAGCGTAGAAGGGTTTAGCAATCAGCCCCAGCATTTT CASSVEGFSNQPQHF
NA TRBD1 TRBJ1-2 TRBV28 TGTGCCAGCAGCTCACCGGGACAGGGTGGGGGAAGTGGCTACACCTTC CASSSPGQGGGSGYTF
NA TRBD2 TRBJ2-1 TRBV9 TGTGCCAGCAGCGTAGGACTAGCGGGGTTTTACAATGAGCAGTTCTTC CASSVGLAGFYNEQFF
NA NA TRBJ1-3 TRBV11-2 TGTGCCAGCAGCCTCAGGGCTGTCGGAAACACCATATATTTT CASSLRAVGNTIYF
NA TRBD1 TRBJ1-1 TRBV5-4 TGTGCCAGCAGCCCGGAAAGTAGGGGGCGTACTGAAGCTTTCTTT CASSPESRGRTEAFF
few TRBD1 TRBJ1-6 TRBV6-5 TGTGCCAGCAGTTACACAGGGACAGAAGGATCACCCCTCCACTTT CASSYTGTEGSPLHF
NA NA TRBJ2-7 TRBV6-5 TGTGCCAGCAGCGCGGACTCCTACGAGCAGTACTTC CASSADSYEQYF
NA NA TRBJ1-1 TRBV12-5 TGTGCTAGTGGTTTGGGACCGGGTCCTGAAGCTTTCTTT CASGLGPGPEAFF
NA NA TRBJ1-6 TRBV30 TGTGCCTGGAGTGAATCGGTGAATAATTCACCCCTCCACTTT CAWSESVNNSPLHF
NA NA TRBJ2-7 TRBV7-3 TGTGCCAGCAGCTTAACGAAATCGCACGAGCAGTACTTC CASSLTKSHEQYF
NA NA TRBJ2-5 TRBV4-3 TGCGCCAGCAGCCAGGATAGAGGGGCAAAGACCCAGTACTTC CASSQDRGAKTQYF
NA NA TRBJ1-1 TRBV5-1 TGCGCCAGCAGCTTACAGGGCGGCACTGAAGCTTTCTTT CASSLQGGTEAFF
NA NA TRBJ1-6 TRBV7-9 TGTGCCAGCAGGATGGACAGAAATAATTCACCCCTCCACTTT CASRMDRNNSPLHF
NA TRBD1 TRBJ1-4 TRBV7-6 TGTGCCAGCAGCTTAGGGGGCCCGGGACAGGGTGCTGAAAAACTGTTTTTT CASSLGGPGQGAEKLFF
NA NA TRBJ2-5 TRBV19 TGTGCCAGTAGTTACCCGGGTAAGGAGACCCAGTACTTC CASSYPGKETQYF
NA NA TRBJ1-4 TRBV5-1 TGCGCCAGCAGCTTGGGGACCTCCCGCTATGAAAAACTGTTTTTT CASSLGTSRYEKLFF
NA NA TRBJ2-7 TRBV10-3 TGTGCCATCAGTTACCTTTCAGGGGCAGGCGAGCAGTACTTC CAISYLSGAGEQYF
NA NA TRBJ1-1 TRBV7-8 TGTGCCAGCAGCTTAGGACCGGAGGGCTTAGGCACTGAAGCTTTCTTT CASSLGPEGLGTEAFF
NA NA TRBJ2-7 TRBV7-9 TGTGCCAGCTCTAACACCGAGCAGTACTTC CASSNTEQYF
NA NA TRBJ1-1 TRBV21-1 TGTGCCAGCCGACGTCCGGATCCACGGACTTTCTTT CASRRPDPRTFF
NA NA TRBJ2-7 TRBV19 TGTGCCAGTAGCCTCGGGGACCTGGGAACCTACGAGCAGTACTTC CASSLGDLGTYEQYF
NA NA TRBJ2-5 TRBV5-1 TGCGCCAGCAGCTCAACAGGGTACCAAGAGACCCAGTACTTC CASSSTGYQETQYF
NA NA TRBJ2-2 TRBV19 TGTGCCAGTAGCCCTTTGGGGGGTAAGGACACCGGGGAGCTGTTTTTT CASSPLGGKDTGELFF
NA NA TRBJ1-2 TRBV7-2 TGTGCCAGCAGCCCGGGGACACTTAACTATGGCTACACCTTC CASSPGTLNYGYTF
NA NA TRBJ1-6 TRBV19 TGTGCCAGTAGTATAATGGACGGCAATTCACCCCTCCACTTT CASSIMDGNSPLHF
NA TRBD1 TRBJ2-7 TRBV11-2 TGTGCCAGCAGCTCCCTTCGGGACAGAACTATTTCCTACGAGCAGTACTTC CASSSLRDRTISYEQYF
NA NA TRBJ1-2 TRBV20-1 TGCAGTGCTAGAGGCATCGGTGGCTACACCTTC CSARGIGGYTF
NA NA TRBJ2-7 TRBV6-6 TGTGCCAGCGGGAACCATCCTGCCTACGAGCAGTACTTC CASGNHPAYEQYF
NA NA TRBJ1-1 TRBV9 TGTGCCAGCAGCGCCGGAGGGGCAGGCACTGAAGCTTTCTTT CASSAGGAGTEAFF
NA NA TRBJ2-3 TRBV6-5 TGTGCCAGCAGTTACAGAATGGCCTTTGGCACAGATACGCAGTATTTT CASSYRMAFGTDTQYF
NA NA TRBJ2-7 TRBV9 TGTGCCAGCAGCGTAGGGCAGGGTGTGAATCACGAGCAGTACTTC CASSVGQGVNHEQYF
NA NA TRBJ1-1 TRBV18 TGTGCCAGCTCACCACCTAATAGGGTAAGGCCTGAAGCTTTCTTT CASSPPNRVRPEAFF
NA NA TRBJ2-7 TRBV30 TGTGCCTGGAGTGTCCAGGGCCTCTCCTACGAGCAGTACTTC CAWSVQGLSYEQYF
NA NA TRBJ2-7 TRBV5-1 TGCGCCAGCAGCTTGGATCGCAGGGCATGGGGTGAGCAGTACTTC CASSLDRRAWGEQYF
NA TRBD1 TRBJ1-1 TRBV9 TGTGCCAGCAGCTCACAGGGGAGGAACACTGAAGCTTTCTTT CASSSQGRNTEAFF
NA NA TRBJ2-7 TRBV7-2 TGTGCCAGCAGCTTAGGGATCCACTACGAGCAGTACTTC CASSLGIHYEQYF
NA TRBD2 TRBJ2-7 TRBV10-3 TGTGCCATCAGTGCGGGGGGGTCCTCCTACGAGCAGTACTTC CAISAGGSSYEQYF
NA TRBD1 TRBJ2-5 TRBV2 TGTGCCAGCAGTGGGGACAGGTCAGGGCGGGAGACCCAGTACTTC CASSGDRSGRETQYF
NA NA TRBJ2-3 TRBV28 TGTGCCAGCACCCTCTCCGGGACAAGTGGCACAGATACGCAGTATTTT CASTLSGTSGTDTQYF
NA TRBD2 TRBJ2-3 TRBV11-2 TGTGCCAGCAGCTCCTGGACTAGCGGGAGGGCGGGAGATACGCAGTATTTT CASSSWTSGRAGDTQYF
NA NA TRBJ2-7 TRBV7-2 TGTGCCAGCAGCAGTTACTCCTACGAGCAGTACTTC CASSSYSYEQYF
once NA TRBJ1-4 TRBV5-1 TGCGCCAGCAGCTTGGGCCACAACATAGCCACTAATGAAAAACTGTTTTTT CASSLGHNIATNEKLFF